A single TCR beta chain is shown here with its context. TCRdb keeps only in-frame clones here, not all; method: immunoSEQ multiplex PCR. The sample carries tens of thousands of clones, around 90% recorded once. The data were taken from a study of T cell changes during pregnancy in multiple sclerosis. With V trimmed by 2 bases and J by 8 bases, 2 bases remained unmatched. This CDR3 has 13 amino acids. CDR1 is MNHEY, CDR2 SMNVEV, per germline (reference sequence). Specimen: CD4+ T cells from peripheral blood mononuclear cells, collected in the third trimester of pregnancy. This TCR was recovered from a female donor in good health, enrolled as a control in a pregnancy study. The gene calls are TRBV27 and TRBJ1-2, with 10 positions matching TRBD1. Written as DNA, the CDR3 is TGTGCCAGCAGTTTAGGGACAGGGGAAGGCTACACCTTC. Translation: CASSLGTGEGYTF.